This TCR beta chain emerged from a study of long-term antiretroviral therapy in people with HIV. Study findings and constraints: CDR3 lengths in HIV samples spanned a narrower range than controls. Therapy changes, viral resistance and ART adherence were not documented in the available data.

The germline V gene has CDR1 SGHRS and CDR2 YFSETQ. Trimming took 4 bases from V and 3 from J, leaving 19 bases between them. CDR3 length: 17 amino acids. This clone has only one observation. Its antigen remains unidentified. Before they underwent DNA extraction, samples held roughly 0.95-11 million cryopreserved PBMC. Runs used v3.0 of the immunoSEQ assay and were done at survey level. Clones were read by immunoSEQ multiplex PCR, and TCRdb kept only the in-frame ones, dropping some. The data show roughly 16,000 clones, more than 70% seen once. The chain employs TRBV5-1 and TRBJ2-2, with D possibly matching TRBD2 (6 bases). Material: unsorted PBMCs, obtained 0.1 years before starting antiretroviral therapy. This sequence was found in a young man with HIV. The CDR3 bases are TGCGCCAGCAGCGGGGGTAACGGGAGCCCACACACCGGGGAGCTGTTTTTT. Translating it yields CASSGGNGSPHTGELFF.